This is a list of T cell receptor beta chains from one sample in a study of monozygotic twins with inflammatory bowel disease. TCRdb derives one entry per CDR3 protein from the 5' RACE reads, leaving out DNA. This sample's table has some 170,000 distinct CDR3 sequences. What was sequenced was blood. The receptor source for this set is a human donor with ulcerative colitis or Crohn's disease, or a healthy co-twin of an affected twin (not recorded which). The CDR3 runs from the conserved cysteine through the conserved F or W.

>TRBV7-2|TRBJ2-3
CASSPGLDTDTQYF
>TRBV24-1|TRBJ2-6
CATSDPDGSGANVLTF
>TRBV6-5|TRBJ1-2
CASSYSMINYGYTF
>TRBV15|TRBJ1-6
CATSRAEHSPLHF
>TRBV24-1|TRBJ2-7
CATSNRDRGHEQYF
>TRBV27|TRBJ2-7
CASSSPGLAAYEQYF
>TRBV7-3|TRBJ1-6
CASSRGEGNSPLHF
>TRBV21-1|TRBJ2-7
CASSKALGRGPLRQYF
>TRBV12-3/TRBV12-4|TRBJ2-7
CASTPRDRVYEQYF
>TRBV7-2|TRBJ2-1
CASSLAEVNNEQFF
>TRBV5-1|TRBJ2-7
CASSFEQLPSYEQYF
>TRBV5-1|TRBJ2-7
CASSPRTSGVTYEQYF
>TRBV3-1|TRBJ2-4
CASSQDQISGRALSKNIQYF
>TRBV7-6|TRBJ2-1
CASSSEASDMNEQFF
>TRBV20-1|TRBJ2-1
CSASSVGPMQFF
>TRBV9|TRBJ2-3
CASSVRTDTQYF
>TRBV9|TRBJ2-1
CASSNTSGSYNEQFF
>TRBV18|TRBJ2-7
CASSPRAGPTYEQYF
>TRBV6-1|TRBJ1-5
CASSESRGGRQPQHF
>TRBV7-9|TRBJ1-4
CASSLVGGEKLFF
>TRBV6-5|TRBJ2-1
CASSYSRGGVGRNEQFF
>TRBV10-3|TRBJ2-7
CAISSSWGYEQYF
>TRBV19|TRBJ2-2
CASSIRSNTGELFF
>TRBV7-8|TRBJ1-1
CASTTGKPSQGAFF
>TRBV2|TRBJ2-1
CASGKAVAYNEQFF
>TRBV5-1|TRBJ2-6
CASSPGHRNSGANVLTF
>TRBV6-1|TRBJ2-7
CASRPSGGTYEQYF
>TRBV4-1|TRBJ2-1
CASSQHENRDNEQFF
>TRBV6-1|TRBJ2-1
CASSELSGSSNEQFF
>TRBV5-1|TRBJ2-1
CASSSVGGVMHNEQFF
>TRBV5-4|TRBJ2-1
CASSLAGIYNEQFF
>TRBV9|TRBJ2-5
CASSSGDRGQETQYF
>TRBV3-1|TRBJ1-6
CASSQESRAGNEDSPLHF
>TRBV12-3/TRBV12-4|TRBJ2-7
CASSPIRQGLYEQYF
>TRBV5-1|TRBJ1-1
CASSLIPNTEAFF
>TRBV10-3|TRBJ2-7
CAIGSGSGQGLYEQYF
>TRBV29-1|TRBJ2-3
CSVVGIGGQSNADTQYF
>TRBV27|TRBJ1-1
CASSYPGNTEAFF
>TRBV5-6|TRBJ2-5
CASSLVASGSKTQYF
>TRBV7-2|TRBJ1-1
CASSLGQGLGTEAFF
>TRBV30|TRBJ1-5
CAWKPLATNQPQHF
>TRBV7-2|TRBJ2-1
CASSSLLAVSYNEQFF
>TRBV5-1|TRBJ2-1
CASSFWDRDNEQFF
>TRBV5-1|TRBJ2-5
CASNYDSGFFGETQYF
>TRBV12-3/TRBV12-4|TRBJ1-5
CASSAQGALNQPQHF
>TRBV7-2|TRBJ2-3
CASSYLRGLGTDTQYF
>TRBV5-1|TRBJ2-1
CASSIYRGAGIGNEQFF
>TRBV13|TRBJ2-4
CASSLGRLAKNIQYF
>TRBV20-1|TRBJ2-1
CSASSANPDNEQFF
>TRBV5-4|TRBJ2-1
CAISGTSGYNEQFF